The sequence of this T cell receptor beta chain was determined in a study of blood T cells in healthy people across ages (dated by TCRdb to the mid-2010s). Looking at the study overall: Template switching captured roughly one uniquely barcoded TCR beta cDNA molecule per two T cells in model experiments. Age-related changes in TCR beta repertoire diversity were measured in the study by deep sequencing normalized with unique cDNA molecular identifiers. Donors were grouped into four age groups: young (average 16 years), middle-aged (approximately 41), aged (about 60) and long-lived (around 80). Donors of different ages were randomly distributed across sequencing lanes to avoid experimental bias. For two donors (one aged 18 to 30 and one aged 80 or older), the study analyzed two additional independent replicas of 1 million unique cDNA reads from the same blood draw. Points the paper makes about the study in general: The long-lived group showed more naive CD4+ T cells, fewer expanded clones and increased TCR diversity than the aged group, suggesting age selection. Since profiling was done on bulk unsorted PBMCs, naive and antigen-experienced compartments could not be conclusively compared. Total diversity estimates from one million sequenced T cells were considered lower bounds and underestimates. Donor CMV infection status was unknown, potentially confounding age-related changes in expanded clonotypes. A strong correlation was found between observed TCR beta diversity and the percentage of naive T cells measured by flow cytometry. Observed TCR beta diversity per million T cells fell roughly linearly with age, and a significant reduction was already apparent by age around 40.

Comment on this clonotype: What antigen it recognizes has not been identified. Base quality data are lacking; no much larger clone is found one base away.

The library relied on 5' RACE. TCRdb records Illumina HiSeq 2500 as the sequencer. A second about 7 to 11 cycle PCR used a sample-barcoded 5' primer and a J-beta primer mix. A unique molecular identifier was introduced onto each TCR beta cDNA molecule by a template-switch 5' adaptor carrying 12 random nucleotides. Each sample yielded at least 2.5 million CDR3-containing paired-end reads. The Mint cDNA synthesis kit, primed by a TRBC-specific oligonucleotide, was used to synthesize first-strand cDNA from all RNA. Following uracil-DNA glycosylase treatment, all cDNA underwent a first 18-cycle PCR with the universal primers M1SS and BC2_uni_R. In the original analysis: Normalization of each sample was performed by random selection of 1 million high-quality reads, each carrying a distinct molecular identifier. Instead of being binned into consensus sequences, reads with shared molecular identifiers were discarded. CDR3 identification, clonotype clustering and error correction used MiTCR with a Q25 quality threshold and the strictest error-elimination algorithm. A nonparametric unseen species model with Euler transformation was used to estimate lower-bound total TCR beta diversity. TCRdb took the public reads, trimmed them with fastp at Q25, ran MiXCR for clone calling and kept in-frame beta chains. Identical CDR3 proteins give one entry, which carries the most common genes and DNA. These V and J calls originate from TCRdb's pipeline instead of the authors' own analysis. Here the sample has about 1.5 million distinct CDR3 sequences; roughly 45% occur a single time. The ten biggest clones cover 7.9% of the sample.

Inclusive of the bounding cysteine and phenylalanine, the CDR3 is 16 residues long. Just CDR3 DNA is preserved here, 48 bases in frame from base 1. Cut back by 2 bases and 5 bases, the V and J ends lie 17 bases apart. The germline V gene encodes CDR1 MNHEY and CDR2 SMNVEV (reference sequence). Donors were about 36 systemically healthy Caucasian individuals from Russia aged roughly 6 to 95 years. Each donor gave approximately 9.3 milliliters of peripheral blood, collected into EDTA-treated Vacutainer tubes. Ficoll-Paque density-gradient centrifugation was used to isolate PBMCs, with at least 7 million obtained per sample. Total RNA was extracted from PBMCs with Trizol reagent, with at least 6 micrograms obtained per sample. For every donor, an aliquot of PBMCs went through flow cytometry to measure the percentages of naive CD45RAhigh/CD27high T cells.

The specimen was blood. Here the chain combines TRBV27 and TRBJ2-3; TRBD2 is perhaps the D gene, given 7 matching bases. This TCR came from a woman aged 18-29 years in good health. The bases read TGTGCCAGCAGTTTAGATCCGGCGGGGGCGGGAGATACGCAGTATTTT. This is translated as CASSLDPAGAGDTQYF.